This T cell receptor (beta chain) was identified in a study of blood T cell repertoires in COVID-19. Looking at the study overall: Sources were T cells, B-cell-depleted T cells, or PBMCs; the material itself was cDNA or gDNA.

The assay was immunoSEQ multiplex PCR, and TCRdb's table has in-frame clones only and misses some. The repertoire includes 200,000 to 250,000 clones, around 80% of them detected once, and approximately 2% sits in the top ten. Looked up from germline, CDR1 is ENHRY and CDR2 is SYGVKD. The CDR3 length is 17 residues. J was trimmed by 5 bases and V by 0 bases; bases with no gene match: 8. The sequence was collected from a man in his 60s who had recovered from COVID-19. The material sequenced was PBMCs or T cells enriched from blood (not recorded which). The V gene is TRBV10-3, the J gene TRBJ1-2; TRBD1 matches at 11 bases. The CDR3: CAISESNGQGAIYGYTF. In DNA form, the CDR3 reads TGTGCCATCAGTGAGTCGAACGGACAGGGGGCCATTTATGGCTACACCTTC.